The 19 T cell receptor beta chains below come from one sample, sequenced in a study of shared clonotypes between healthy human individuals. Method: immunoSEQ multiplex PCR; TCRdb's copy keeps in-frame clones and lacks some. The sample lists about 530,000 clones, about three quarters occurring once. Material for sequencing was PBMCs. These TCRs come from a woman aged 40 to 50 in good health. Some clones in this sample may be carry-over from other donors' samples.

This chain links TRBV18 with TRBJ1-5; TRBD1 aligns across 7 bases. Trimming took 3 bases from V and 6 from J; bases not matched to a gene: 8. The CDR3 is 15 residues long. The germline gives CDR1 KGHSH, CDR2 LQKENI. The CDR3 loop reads CASSPQQGFGQPQHF. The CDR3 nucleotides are TGTGCCAGCTCACCCCAACAGGGGTTCGGTCAGCCCCAGCATTTT. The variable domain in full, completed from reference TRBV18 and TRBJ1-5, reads NAGVMQNPRHLVRRRGQEARLRCSPMKGHSHVYWYRQLPEEGLKFMVYLQKENIIDESGMPKERFSAEFPKEGPSILRIQQVVRGDSAAYFCASSPQQGFGQPQHFGDGTRLSIL.

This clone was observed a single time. The CDR3 coding sequence is TGCGCCAGCAGCCCGCTTGTGGCGGGAGGGCCGAATGAGCAGTTCTTC. Translating gives CASSPLVAGGPNEQFF. The chain has TRBV4-1 and TRBJ2-1; the match to TRBD2 covers 9 bases. Trimming cost V 4 bases and J 7 bases; bases outside gene matches: 11. The CDR3 spans 16 residues. CDR1 is MGHRA and CDR2 is YSYEKL in the germline V gene.

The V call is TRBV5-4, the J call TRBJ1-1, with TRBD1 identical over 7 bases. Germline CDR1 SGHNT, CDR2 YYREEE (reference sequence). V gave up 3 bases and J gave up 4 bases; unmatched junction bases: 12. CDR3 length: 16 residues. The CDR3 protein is CASSSLRQGPTTEAFF. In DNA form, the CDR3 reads TGTGCCAGCAGCTCACTACGACAGGGACCGACCACTGAAGCTTTCTTT.

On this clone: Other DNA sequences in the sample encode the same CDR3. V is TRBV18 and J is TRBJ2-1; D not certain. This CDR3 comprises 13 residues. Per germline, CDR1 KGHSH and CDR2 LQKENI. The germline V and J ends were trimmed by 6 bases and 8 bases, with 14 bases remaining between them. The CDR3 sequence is CASSPRIGDEQFF. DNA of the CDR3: TGTGCCAGCTCGCCCCGGATCGGCGATGAGCAGTTCTTC.

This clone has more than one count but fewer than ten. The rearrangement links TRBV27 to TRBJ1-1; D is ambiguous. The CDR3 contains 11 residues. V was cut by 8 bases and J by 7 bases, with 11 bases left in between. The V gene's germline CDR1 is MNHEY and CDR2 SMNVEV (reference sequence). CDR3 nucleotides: TGTGCCAGCCGTGGCAGGTATGAAGCTTTCTTT. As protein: CASRGRYEAFF.

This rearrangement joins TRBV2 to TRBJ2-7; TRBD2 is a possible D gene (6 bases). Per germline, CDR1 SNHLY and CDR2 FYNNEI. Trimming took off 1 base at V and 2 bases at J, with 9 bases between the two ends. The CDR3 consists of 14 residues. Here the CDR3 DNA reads TGTGCCAGCAGTGAAGTACTAGCAGCCTACGAGCAGTACTTC. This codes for CASSEVLAAYEQYF.

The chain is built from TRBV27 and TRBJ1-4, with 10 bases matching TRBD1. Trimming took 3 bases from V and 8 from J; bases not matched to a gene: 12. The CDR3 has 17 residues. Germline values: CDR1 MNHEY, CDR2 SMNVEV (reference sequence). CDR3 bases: TGTGCCAGCAGTTTGGGACAGGGGAGGGACCTGCGGGAAAAACTGTTTTTT. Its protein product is CASSLGQGRDLREKLFF.

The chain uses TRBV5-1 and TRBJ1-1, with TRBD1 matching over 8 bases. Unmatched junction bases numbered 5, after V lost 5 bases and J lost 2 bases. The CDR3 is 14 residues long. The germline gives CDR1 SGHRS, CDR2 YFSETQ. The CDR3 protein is CASRAGQGNTEAFF. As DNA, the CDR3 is TGCGCCAGCAGGGCAGGACAGGGAAACACTGAAGCTTTCTTT.

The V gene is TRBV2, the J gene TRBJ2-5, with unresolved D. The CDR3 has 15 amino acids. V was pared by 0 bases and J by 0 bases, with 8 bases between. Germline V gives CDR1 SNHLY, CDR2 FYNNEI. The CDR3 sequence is CASSEALEYQETQYF. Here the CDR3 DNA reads TGTGCCAGCAGTGAAGCGCTAGAGTACCAAGAGACCCAGTACTTC.

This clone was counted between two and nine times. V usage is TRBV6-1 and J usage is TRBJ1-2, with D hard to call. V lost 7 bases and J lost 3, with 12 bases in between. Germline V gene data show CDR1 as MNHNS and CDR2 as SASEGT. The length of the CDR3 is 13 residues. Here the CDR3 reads CASTPNPHYGYTF. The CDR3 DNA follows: TGTGCCAGCACCCCTAACCCCCACTATGGCTACACCTTC.

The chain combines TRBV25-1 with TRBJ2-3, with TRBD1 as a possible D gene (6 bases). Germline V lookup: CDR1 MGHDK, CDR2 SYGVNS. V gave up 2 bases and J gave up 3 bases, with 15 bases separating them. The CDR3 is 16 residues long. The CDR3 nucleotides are TGTGCCAGCAGTGAACTACGCAGGGGTGTTACAGATACGCAGTATTTT. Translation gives CASSELRRGVTDTQYF.

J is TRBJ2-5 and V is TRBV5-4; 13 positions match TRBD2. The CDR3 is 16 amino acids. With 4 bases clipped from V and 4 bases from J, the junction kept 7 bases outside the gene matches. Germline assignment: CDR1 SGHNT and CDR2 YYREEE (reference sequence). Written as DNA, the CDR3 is TGTGCCAGCAGCGCCACTAGCGGGAGGGCCGGAGAGACCCAGTACTTC. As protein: CASSATSGRAGETQYF. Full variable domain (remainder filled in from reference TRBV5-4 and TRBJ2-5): ETGVTQSPTHLIKTRGQQVTLRCSSQSGHNTVSWYQQALGQGPQFIFQYYREEENGRGNFPPRFSGLQFPNYSSELNVNALELDDSALYLCASSATSGRAGETQYFGPGTRLLVL.

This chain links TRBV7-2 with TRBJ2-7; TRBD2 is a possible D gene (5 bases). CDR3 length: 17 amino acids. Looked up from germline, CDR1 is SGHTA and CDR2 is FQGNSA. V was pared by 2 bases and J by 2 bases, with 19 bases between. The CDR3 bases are TGTGCCAGCAGCTTACGATCGGGCGAGCGGCCACCCTACGAGCAGTACTTC. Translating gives CASSLRSGERPPYEQYF.

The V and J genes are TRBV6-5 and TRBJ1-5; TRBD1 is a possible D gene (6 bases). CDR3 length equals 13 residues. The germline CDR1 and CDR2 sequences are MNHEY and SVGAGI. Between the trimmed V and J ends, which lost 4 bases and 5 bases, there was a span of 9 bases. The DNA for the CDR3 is TGTGCCAGCAGTTTGGGGGCGGATCAGCCCCAGCATTTT. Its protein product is CASSLGADQPQHF.

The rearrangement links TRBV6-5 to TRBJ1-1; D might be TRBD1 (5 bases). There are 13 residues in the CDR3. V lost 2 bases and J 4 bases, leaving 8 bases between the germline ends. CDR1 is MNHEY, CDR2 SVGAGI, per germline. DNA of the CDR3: TGTGCCAGCAGTTACGAGGGGCGCACTGAAGCTTTCTTT. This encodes CASSYEGRTEAFF.

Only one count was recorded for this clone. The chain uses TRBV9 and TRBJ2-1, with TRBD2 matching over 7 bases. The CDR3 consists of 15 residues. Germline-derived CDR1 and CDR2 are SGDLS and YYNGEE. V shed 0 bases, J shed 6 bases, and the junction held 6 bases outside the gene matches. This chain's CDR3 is CASSVGWEGRNEQFF. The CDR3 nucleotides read TGTGCCAGCAGCGTAGGGTGGGAGGGCCGCAATGAGCAGTTCTTC.

CDR3 region: CASSEGLAHEGSDTQYF. For the CDR3, the DNA is TGCGCCAGCAGCGAGGGACTAGCCCATGAGGGTTCAGATACGCAGTATTTT. The chain has TRBV4-1 and TRBJ2-3, with 9 nucleotides matching TRBD2. The CDR3 sequence is 17 residues long. Unmatched junction bases numbered 13, after V lost 5 bases and J lost 4 bases. Germline CDR1 reads MGHRA; CDR2 reads YSYEKL.

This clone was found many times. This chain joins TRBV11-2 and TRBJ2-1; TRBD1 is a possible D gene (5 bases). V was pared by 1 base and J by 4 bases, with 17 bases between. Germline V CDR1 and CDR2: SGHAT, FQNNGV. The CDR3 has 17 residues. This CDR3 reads CASSLVGRAKGYNEQFF. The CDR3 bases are TGTGCCAGCAGCTTAGTAGGTAGGGCAAAGGGGTACAATGAGCAGTTCTTC.

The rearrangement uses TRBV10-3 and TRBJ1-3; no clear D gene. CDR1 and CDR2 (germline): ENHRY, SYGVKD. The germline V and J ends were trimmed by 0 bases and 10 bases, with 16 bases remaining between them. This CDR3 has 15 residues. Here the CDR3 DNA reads TGTGCCATCAGTGAGTCGGATGGGGAATTTGAGACCATATATTTT. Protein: CAISESDGEFETIYF.